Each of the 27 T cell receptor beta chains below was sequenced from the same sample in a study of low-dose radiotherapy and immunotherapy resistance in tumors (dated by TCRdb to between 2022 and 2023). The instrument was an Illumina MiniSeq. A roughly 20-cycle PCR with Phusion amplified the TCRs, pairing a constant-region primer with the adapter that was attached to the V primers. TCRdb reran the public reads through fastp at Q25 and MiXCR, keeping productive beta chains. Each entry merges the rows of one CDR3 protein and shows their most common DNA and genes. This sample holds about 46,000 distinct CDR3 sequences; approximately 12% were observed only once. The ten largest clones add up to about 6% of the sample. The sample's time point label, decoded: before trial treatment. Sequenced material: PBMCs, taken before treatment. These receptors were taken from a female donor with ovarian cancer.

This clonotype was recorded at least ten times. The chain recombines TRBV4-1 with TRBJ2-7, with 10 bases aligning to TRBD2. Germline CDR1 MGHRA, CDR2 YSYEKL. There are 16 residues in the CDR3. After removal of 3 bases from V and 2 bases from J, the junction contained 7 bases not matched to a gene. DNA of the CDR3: TGCGCCAGCAGCCATGGCACTAGCGGGACCACCTACGAGCAGTACTTC. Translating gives CASSHGTSGTTYEQYF.

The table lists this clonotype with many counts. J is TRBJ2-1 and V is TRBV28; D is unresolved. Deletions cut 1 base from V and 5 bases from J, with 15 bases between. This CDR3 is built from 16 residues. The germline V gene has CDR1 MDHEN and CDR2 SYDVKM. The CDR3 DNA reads TGTGCCAGCAGTTTATATCGCGTACTCCCGAACAATGAGCAGTTCTTC. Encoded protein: CASSLYRVLPNNEQFF.

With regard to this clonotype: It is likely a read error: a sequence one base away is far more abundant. The CDR3 DNA sequence: TGTGCCAGCACAGATGGGACAGGGGCGTACGAGCAGTTCTTC. Protein: CASTDGTGAYEQFF. The genes are TRBV28 and TRBJ2-1; 10 nucleotides line up with TRBD1. Germline V gene data show CDR1 as MDHEN and CDR2 as SYDVKM. The CDR3 is made up of 14 amino acids. Trimming at V came to 7 bases and at J to 10 bases, leaving 10 bases not matched to a gene. Full variable domain (outside the CDR3, taken from reference TRBV28 and TRBJ2-1): DVKVTQSSRYLVKRTGEKVFLECVQDMDHENMFWYRQDPGLGLRLIYFSYDVKMKEKGDIPEGYSVSREKKERFSLILESASTNQTSMYLCASTDGTGAYEQFFGPGTRLTVL.

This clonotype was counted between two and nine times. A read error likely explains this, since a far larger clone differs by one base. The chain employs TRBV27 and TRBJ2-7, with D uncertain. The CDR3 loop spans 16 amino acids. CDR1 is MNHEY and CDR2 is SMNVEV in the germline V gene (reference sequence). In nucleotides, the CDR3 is TGTGCCGGCAGTTACTCCTGGCAGAAGTCCGCCTACGAGCAGTACTTC. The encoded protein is CAGSYSWQKSAYEQYF.

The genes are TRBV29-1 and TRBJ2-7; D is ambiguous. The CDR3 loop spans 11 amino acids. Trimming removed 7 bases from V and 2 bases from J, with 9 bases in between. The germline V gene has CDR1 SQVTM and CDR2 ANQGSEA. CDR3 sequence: CSAAGPYEQYF. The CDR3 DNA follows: TGCAGCGCCGCAGGACCCTACGAGCAGTACTTC.

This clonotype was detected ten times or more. Written as DNA, the CDR3 is TGTGCCAGTAGTATAGTCTCCTCCCTCAATGTTTACAATGAGCAGTTCTTC. It codes for CASSIVSSLNVYNEQFF. The rearrangement joins TRBV19 to TRBJ2-1; D call uncertain. V was cut by 1 base and J by 4 bases, with 17 bases left in between. This CDR3 has 17 residues. CDR1 LNHDA and CDR2 SQIVND come from the germline V gene (reference sequence).

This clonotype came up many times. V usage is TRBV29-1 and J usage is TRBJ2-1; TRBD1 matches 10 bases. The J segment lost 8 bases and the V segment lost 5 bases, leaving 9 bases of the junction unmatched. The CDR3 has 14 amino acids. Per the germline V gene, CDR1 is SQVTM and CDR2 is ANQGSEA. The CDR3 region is CSVNRQGAVHEQFF. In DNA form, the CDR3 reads TGCAGCGTTAACCGACAGGGGGCTGTCCATGAGCAGTTCTTC.

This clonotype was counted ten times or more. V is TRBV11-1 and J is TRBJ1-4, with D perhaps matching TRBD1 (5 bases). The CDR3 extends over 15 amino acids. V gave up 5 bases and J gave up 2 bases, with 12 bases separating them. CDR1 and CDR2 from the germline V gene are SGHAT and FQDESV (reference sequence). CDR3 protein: CASSRSRDTNEKLFF. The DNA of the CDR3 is TGTGCCAGCAGCCGAAGCCGGGACACTAATGAAAAACTGTTTTTT.

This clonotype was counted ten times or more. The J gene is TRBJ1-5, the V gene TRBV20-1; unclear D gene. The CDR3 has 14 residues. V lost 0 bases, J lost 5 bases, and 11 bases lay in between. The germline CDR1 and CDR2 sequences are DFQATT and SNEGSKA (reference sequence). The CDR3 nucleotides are TGCAGTGCTAGAGAGGCAGTTTCCTATCAGCCCCAGCATTTT. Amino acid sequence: CSAREAVSYQPQHF.

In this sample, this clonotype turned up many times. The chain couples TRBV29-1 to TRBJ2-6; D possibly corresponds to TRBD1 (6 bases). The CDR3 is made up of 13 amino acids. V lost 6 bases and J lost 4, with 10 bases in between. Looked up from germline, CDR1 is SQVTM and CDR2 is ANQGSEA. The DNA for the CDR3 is TGCAGCGTAGACAGGTCAGGGGCCAACGTCCTGACTTTC. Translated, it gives CSVDRSGANVLTF.

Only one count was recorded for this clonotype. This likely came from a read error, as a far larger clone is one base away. CDR3 in amino acids: CASSFGDTAYNEQYF. The CDR3 DNA is TGCGCCAGCAGCTTCGGAGACACTGCCTACAATGAGCAGTACTTC. This chain joins TRBV5-1 and TRBJ2-7; D uncertain. CDR3 length: 15 amino acids. Germline CDR1 and CDR2: SGHRS and YFSETQ. V lost 2 bases and J 7 bases, leaving 19 bases between the germline ends. Together with reference TRBV5-1 and TRBJ2-7, the CDR3 gives the full variable domain: KAGVTQTPRYLIKTRGQQVTLSCSPISGHRSVSWYQQTPGQGLQFLFEYFSETQRNKGNFPGRFSGRQFSNSRSEMNVSTLELGDSALYLCASSFGDTAYNEQYFGPGTRLTVT.

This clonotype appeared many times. The CDR3 is CASRTGRYEQYF. The CDR3 DNA follows: TGTGCCAGCAGGACAGGGCGATACGAGCAGTACTTC. The V gene is TRBV2, the J gene TRBJ2-7, with 7 bases matching TRBD1. Germline loops: CDR1 SNHLY, CDR2 FYNNEI. CDR3 length: 12 residues. V was clipped by 6 bases and J by 4 bases; unmatched bases: 3.

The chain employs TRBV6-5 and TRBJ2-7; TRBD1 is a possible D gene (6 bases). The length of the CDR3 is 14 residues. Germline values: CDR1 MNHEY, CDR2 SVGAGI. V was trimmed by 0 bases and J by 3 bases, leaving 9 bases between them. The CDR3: CASSYSTGFYEQYF. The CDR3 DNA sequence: TGTGCCAGCAGTTACTCGACAGGATTCTACGAGCAGTACTTC.

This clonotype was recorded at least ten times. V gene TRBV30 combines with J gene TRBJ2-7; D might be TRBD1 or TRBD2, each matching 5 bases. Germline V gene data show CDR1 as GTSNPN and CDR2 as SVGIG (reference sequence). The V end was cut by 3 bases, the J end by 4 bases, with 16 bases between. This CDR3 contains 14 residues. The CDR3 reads CAWSRGVIQYEQYF. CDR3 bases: TGTGCCTGGAGCCGAGGGGTAATCCAGTACGAGCAGTACTTC.

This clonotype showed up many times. CDR3 in amino acids: CSARDRAGGATGELFF. The CDR3 nucleotides read TGCAGTGCTAGAGATCGAGCGGGAGGTGCTACCGGGGAGCTGTTTTTT. This rearrangement joins TRBV20-1 to TRBJ2-2; 9 bases line up with TRBD2. The V segment lost 0 bases and the J segment 5 bases; nucleotides outside the gene matches: 7. This CDR3 comprises 16 residues. Germline CDR1 reads DFQATT; CDR2 reads SNEGSKA (reference sequence).

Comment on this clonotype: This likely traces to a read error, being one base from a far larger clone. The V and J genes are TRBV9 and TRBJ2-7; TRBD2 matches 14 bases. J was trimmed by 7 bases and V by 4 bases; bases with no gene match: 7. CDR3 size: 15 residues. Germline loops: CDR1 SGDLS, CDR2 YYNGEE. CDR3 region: CASSPGTSGRGEQYF. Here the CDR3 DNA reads TGTGCCAGCAGCCCTGGGACTAGCGGGAGAGGTGAGCAGTACTTC.

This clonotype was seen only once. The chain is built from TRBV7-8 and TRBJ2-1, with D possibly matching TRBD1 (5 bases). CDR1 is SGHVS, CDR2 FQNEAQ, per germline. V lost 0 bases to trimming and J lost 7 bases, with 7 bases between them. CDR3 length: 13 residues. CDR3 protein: CASSLAGANEQFF. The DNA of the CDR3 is TGTGCCAGCAGCTTAGCAGGGGCGAATGAGCAGTTCTTC.

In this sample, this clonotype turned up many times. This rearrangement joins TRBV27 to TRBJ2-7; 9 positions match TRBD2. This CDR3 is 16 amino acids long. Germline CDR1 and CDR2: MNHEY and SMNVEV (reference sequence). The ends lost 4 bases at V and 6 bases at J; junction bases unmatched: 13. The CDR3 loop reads CASSSSSGVDYGEQYF. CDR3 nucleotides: TGTGCCAGCAGTTCCTCTAGCGGGGTAGATTATGGCGAGCAGTACTTC.

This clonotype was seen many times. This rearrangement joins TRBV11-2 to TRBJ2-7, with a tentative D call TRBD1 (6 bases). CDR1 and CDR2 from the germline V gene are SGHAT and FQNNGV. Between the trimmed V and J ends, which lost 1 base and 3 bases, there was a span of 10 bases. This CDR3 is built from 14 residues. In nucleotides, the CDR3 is TGTGCCAGCAGCTTAGGTCAACAGGGCTACGAGCAGTACTTC. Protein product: CASSLGQQGYEQYF.

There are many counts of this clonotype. The CDR3 loop is CASSGTGDTEAFF. The CDR3, as DNA: TGTGCCAGCAGTGGGACAGGGGACACTGAAGCTTTCTTT. The rearrangement joins TRBV27 to TRBJ1-1, with TRBD1 identical over 10 bases. The V and J ends lost 5 bases and 3 bases, in that order; junction bases with no gene match: 0. Per germline, CDR1 MNHEY and CDR2 SMNVEV (reference sequence). The CDR3 spans 13 residues.

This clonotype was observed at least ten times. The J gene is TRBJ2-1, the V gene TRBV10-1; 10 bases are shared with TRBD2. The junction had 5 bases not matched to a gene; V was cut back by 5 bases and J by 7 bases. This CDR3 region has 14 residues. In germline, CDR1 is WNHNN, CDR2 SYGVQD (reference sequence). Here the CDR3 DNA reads TGCGCCAGCAGTATAGCGGGGGGCCGAAATGAGCAGTTCTTC. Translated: CASSIAGGRNEQFF.

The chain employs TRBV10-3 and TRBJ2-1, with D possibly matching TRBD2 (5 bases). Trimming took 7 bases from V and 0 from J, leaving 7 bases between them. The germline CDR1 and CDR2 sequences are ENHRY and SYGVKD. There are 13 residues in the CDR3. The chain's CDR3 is CAITAGSYNEQFF. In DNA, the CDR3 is TGTGCCATCACGGCGGGCTCCTACAATGAGCAGTTCTTC.

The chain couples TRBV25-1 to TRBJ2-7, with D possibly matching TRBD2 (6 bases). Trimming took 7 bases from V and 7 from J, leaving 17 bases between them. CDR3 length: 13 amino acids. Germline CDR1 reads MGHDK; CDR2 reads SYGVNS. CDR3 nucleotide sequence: TGTGCCAGCACCCTTACGGGAGTGGGGGAGCAGTACTTC. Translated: CASTLTGVGEQYF.

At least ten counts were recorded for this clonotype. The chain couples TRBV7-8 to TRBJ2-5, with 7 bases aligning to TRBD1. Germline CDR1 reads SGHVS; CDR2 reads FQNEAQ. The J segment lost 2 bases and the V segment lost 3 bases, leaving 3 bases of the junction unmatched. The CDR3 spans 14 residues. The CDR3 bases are TGTGCCAGCAGCTTTCGGGACAGACAAGAGACCCAGTACTTC. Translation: CASSFRDRQETQYF. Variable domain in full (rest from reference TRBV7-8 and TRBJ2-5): GAGVSQSPRYKVAKRGQDVALRCDPISGHVSLFWYQQALGQGPEFLTYFQNEAQLDKSGLPSDRFFAERPEGSVSTLKIQRTQQEDSAVYLCASSFRDRQETQYFGPGTRLLVL.

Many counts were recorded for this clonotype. The CDR3 sequence: CASSARGNEQYF. In nucleotides, the CDR3 is TGTGCCAGCAGCGCCCGAGGGAACGAGCAGTACTTC. J is TRBJ2-7 and V is TRBV3-1; D is possibly TRBD2 (5 bases). Trimming shortened V by 5 bases and J by 5 bases, and 10 bases separated the two germline ends. The germline gives CDR1 LGHDT, CDR2 YNNKEL (reference sequence). The CDR3 is 12 amino acids.

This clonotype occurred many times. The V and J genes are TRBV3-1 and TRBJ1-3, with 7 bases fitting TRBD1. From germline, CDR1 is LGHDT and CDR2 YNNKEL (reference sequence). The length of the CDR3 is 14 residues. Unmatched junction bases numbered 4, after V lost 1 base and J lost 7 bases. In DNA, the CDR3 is TGTGCCAGCAGCCAAGGACAAGGGGGCAACACCATATATTTT. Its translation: CASSQGQGGNTIYF.

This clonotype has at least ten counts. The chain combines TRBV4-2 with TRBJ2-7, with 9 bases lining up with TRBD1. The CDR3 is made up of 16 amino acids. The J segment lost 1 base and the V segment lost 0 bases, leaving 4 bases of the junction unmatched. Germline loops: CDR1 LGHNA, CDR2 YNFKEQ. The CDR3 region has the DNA TGTGCCAGCAGCCAAGAAGGAGGGACAGGGTCCTACGAGCAGTACTTC. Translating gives CASSQEGGTGSYEQYF.